This record looks at one TCR beta chain sequence and its context. From CD4+ cells came CD45RA+ naive and CD45RA-negative memory subsets. The data are from a study of shared clonotypes between healthy human individuals. Study as a whole: Serving as donors were two women and three men, whose ages spanned 18 to 49.

Germline values: CDR1 SNHLY, CDR2 FYNNEI. The germline V and J ends were trimmed by 7 bases and 7 bases, with 11 bases remaining between them. The CDR3 is 13 amino acids. TCRdb keeps only in-frame clones here, not all; method: immunoSEQ multiplex PCR. This table holds a few million clones, around nine tenths found once. The chain couples TRBV2 to TRBJ1-6; weak D call: TRBD1 (6 bases). Material for sequencing was naive CD4+ T cells sorted from blood. Sample subset: CD45RA+ positively selected. The sequence was obtained from a man younger than 30 in good health. The CDR3 nucleotides are TGTGCCAGCACGGGGGCAGAGAATTCACCCCTCCACTTT. It yields the protein CASTGAENSPLHF.